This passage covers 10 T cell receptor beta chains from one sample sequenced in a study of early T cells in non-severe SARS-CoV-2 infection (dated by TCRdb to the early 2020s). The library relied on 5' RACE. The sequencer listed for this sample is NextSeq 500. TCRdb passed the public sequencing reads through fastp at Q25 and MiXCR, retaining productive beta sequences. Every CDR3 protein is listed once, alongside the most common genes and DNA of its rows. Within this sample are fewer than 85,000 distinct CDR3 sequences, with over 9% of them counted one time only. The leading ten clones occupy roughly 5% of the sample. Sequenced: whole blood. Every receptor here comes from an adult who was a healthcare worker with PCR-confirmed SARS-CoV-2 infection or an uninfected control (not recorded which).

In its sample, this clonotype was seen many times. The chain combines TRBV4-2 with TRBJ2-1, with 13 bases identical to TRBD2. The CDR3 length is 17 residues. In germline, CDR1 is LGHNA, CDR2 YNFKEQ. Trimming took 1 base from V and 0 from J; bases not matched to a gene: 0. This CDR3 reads CASSQGTSGSSYNEQFF. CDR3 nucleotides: TGTGCCAGCAGCCAAGGGACTAGCGGGAGCTCCTACAATGAGCAGTTCTTC.

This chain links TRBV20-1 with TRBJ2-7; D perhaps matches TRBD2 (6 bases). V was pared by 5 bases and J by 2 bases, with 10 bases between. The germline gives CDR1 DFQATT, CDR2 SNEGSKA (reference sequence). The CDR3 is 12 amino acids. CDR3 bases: TGCAGTGCTTCGCGGGATGCCTACGAGCAGTACTTC. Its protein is CSASRDAYEQYF.

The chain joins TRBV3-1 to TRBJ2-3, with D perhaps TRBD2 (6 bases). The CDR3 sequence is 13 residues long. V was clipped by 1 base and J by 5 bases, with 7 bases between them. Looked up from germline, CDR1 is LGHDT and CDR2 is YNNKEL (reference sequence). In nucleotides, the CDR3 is TGTGCCAGCAGCCAAGCTAGCGAAGATACGCAGTATTTT. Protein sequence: CASSQASEDTQYF.

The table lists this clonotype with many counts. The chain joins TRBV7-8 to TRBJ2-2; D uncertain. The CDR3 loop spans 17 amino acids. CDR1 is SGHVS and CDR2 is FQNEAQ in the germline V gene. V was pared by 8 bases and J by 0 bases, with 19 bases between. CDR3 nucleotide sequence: TGTGCCAGCCAGTACCTCCGATCCTTCCCGAACACCGGGGAGCTGTTTTTT. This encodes CASQYLRSFPNTGELFF.

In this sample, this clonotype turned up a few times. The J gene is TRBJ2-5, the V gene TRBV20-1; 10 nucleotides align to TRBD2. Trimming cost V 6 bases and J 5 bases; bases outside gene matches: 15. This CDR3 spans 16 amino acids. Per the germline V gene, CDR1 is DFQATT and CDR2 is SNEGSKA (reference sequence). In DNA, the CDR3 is TGCAGTGCCCACGGGGCTAGCGGGAGATTGGTGGAGACCCAGTACTTC. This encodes CSAHGASGRLVETQYF.

The CDR3 DNA is TGCAGCGTTGAAGATGCAGGGAGGACGGCTGAAGCTTTCTTT. Its protein product is CSVEDAGRTAEAFF. The chain recombines TRBV29-1 with TRBJ1-1, with TRBD1 as a possible D gene (5 bases). The CDR3 is 14 residues long. Germline V gene lookup returns CDR1 SQVTM and CDR2 ANQGSEA. V was shortened by 0 bases and J by 6 bases, with 14 bases between the two germline ends. The full variable domain, completed using reference TRBV29-1 and TRBJ1-1, is SAVISQKPSRDICQRGTSLTIQCQVDSQVTMMFWYRQQPGQSLTLIATANQGSEATYESGFVIDKFPISRPNLTFSTLTVSNMSPEDSSIYLCSVEDAGRTAEAFFGQGTRLTVV.

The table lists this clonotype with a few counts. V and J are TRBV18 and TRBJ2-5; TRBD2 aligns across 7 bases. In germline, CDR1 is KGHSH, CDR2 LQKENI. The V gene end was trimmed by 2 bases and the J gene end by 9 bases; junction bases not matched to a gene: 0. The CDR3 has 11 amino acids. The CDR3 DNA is TGTGCCAGCTCACCAGGGGGGGCCCAGTACTTC. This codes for CASSPGGAQYF. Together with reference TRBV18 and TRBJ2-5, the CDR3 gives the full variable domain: NAGVMQNPRHLVRRRGQEARLRCSPMKGHSHVYWYRQLPEEGLKFMVYLQKENIIDESGMPKERFSAEFPKEGPSILRIQQVVRGDSAAYFCASSPGGAQYFGPGTRLLVL.

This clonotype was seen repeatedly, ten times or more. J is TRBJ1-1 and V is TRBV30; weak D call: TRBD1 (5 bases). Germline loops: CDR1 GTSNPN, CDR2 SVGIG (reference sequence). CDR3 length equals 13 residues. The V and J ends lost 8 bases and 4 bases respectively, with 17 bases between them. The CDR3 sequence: CAAAPGRGTEAFF. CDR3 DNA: TGTGCCGCCGCCCCTGGTAGGGGCACTGAAGCTTTCTTT.

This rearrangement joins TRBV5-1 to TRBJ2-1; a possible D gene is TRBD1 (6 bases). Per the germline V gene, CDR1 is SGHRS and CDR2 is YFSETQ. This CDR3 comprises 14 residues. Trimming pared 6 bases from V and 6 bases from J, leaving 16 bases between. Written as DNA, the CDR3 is TGCGCCAGCATGCCCGGAATAGGGGGCAATGAGCAGTTCTTC. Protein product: CASMPGIGGNEQFF.

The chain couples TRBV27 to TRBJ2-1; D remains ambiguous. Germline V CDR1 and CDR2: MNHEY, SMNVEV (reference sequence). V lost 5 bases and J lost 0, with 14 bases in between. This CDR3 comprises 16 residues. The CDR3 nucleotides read TGTGCCAGCAGTCTCCAGTCTATCAGCTCCTACAATGAGCAGTTCTTC. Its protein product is CASSLQSISSYNEQFF.